This T cell receptor (beta chain) originates from a study of breast tumors, draining lymph nodes, adjacent tissues. Study-wide results and caveats: Data only fit, rather than demonstrated, lymph node origin of most tumor T cells. Most tumor T cells seemingly derive from lymph node, then expand in tumor. Compared with basal-like, luminal-like tumors shared significantly more repertoire with nontumor tissue. Tumor TCR diversity was below lymph nodes but above nontumor tissue.

Samples came from axillary lymph nodes draining the breast cancer. Looked up from germline, CDR1 is MNHNS and CDR2 is SASEGT. V lost 6 bases and J lost 4; bases outside the gene matches: 1. The CDR3 length is 13 residues. This clonotype was counted at least ten times. Its antigen remains unidentified. Each CDR3 protein is one row after TCRdb ran MiXCR on the multiplex PCR reads. The data hold about 230,000 distinct CDR3 sequences, with roughly 30% observed a single time. The source of this sequence is a female donor with breast cancer. Some clones in this sample may be carry-over from other donors' samples. Specimen: axillary lymph node tissue. This rearrangement joins TRBV6-1 to TRBJ1-5; 9 nucleotides align to TRBD1. In DNA, the CDR3 is TGTGCCAGCAGGACAGGGGGTAATCAGCCCCAGCATTTT. It codes for CASRTGGNQPQHF.